The sequence of this T cell receptor (beta chain) was determined in a study of T cell responses to AZD1222 COVID-19 vaccine. Points on this clone: Its antigen is unknown.

Per the germline V gene, CDR1 is MDHEN and CDR2 is SYDVKM. The CDR3 is made up of 12 amino acids. Trimming removed 11 bases from V and 7 bases from J, with 15 bases in between. Method: immunoSEQ multiplex PCR; TCRdb's copy keeps in-frame clones and lacks some. This table has under 95,000 clones, more than 90% appearing once. Broader study findings: Possibly, clonal diversity was underestimated; donors were largely white British and included more females. Nearly half of spike-specific TCRs reportedly go after variant regions that carry no mutations. Two doses of AZD1222 preceded a rise in Spike-specific TCR breadth and depth.

The genes are TRBV28 and TRBJ2-1; D not certain. The TCR sequence derives from an adult in good health. This specimen consisted of peripheral blood, obtained on day 0 of AZD1222 vaccination. As DNA, the CDR3 is TGTGCCGGGGAAGGCGACGGAAATGAGCAGTTCTTC. This gives the protein CAGEGDGNEQFF. The whole variable domain, filled in from reference TRBV28 and TRBJ2-1, reads DVKVTQSSRYLVKRTGEKVFLECVQDMDHENMFWYRQDPGLGLRLIYFSYDVKMKEKGDIPEGYSVSREKKERFSLILESASTNQTSMYLCAGEGDGNEQFFGPGTRLTVL.